Presented here are 13 T cell receptor beta chains from one specimen sequenced in a study of blood T cells in healthy people across ages. The second PCR ran about 7 to 12 cycles with a sample-barcoded 5' primer and J-beta primers. TCRdb fed the 5' RACE reads into MiXCR, producing one record per CDR3 protein. The sample yields 750,000 to 1,000,000 distinct CDR3 sequences, almost 30% seen once. The same specimen was also included in a second study, on T cells of mothers and their children.

Sequencing input: blood. The receptors stem from a middle-aged woman in good health.

This chain uses TRBV11-2 with TRBJ1-2; D might be TRBD1 (5 bases). The CDR3 runs to 16 residues. V lost 4 bases and J lost 6, with 21 bases in between. Per germline, CDR1 SGHAT and CDR2 FQNNGV. CDR3 in amino acids: CASSSVHRGTRDGYTF. The CDR3 nucleotides are TGTGCCAGCAGCTCCGTTCACCGGGGCACCAGGGATGGCTACACCTTC.

This clonotype was observed a handful of times. The J gene is TRBJ1-1, the V gene TRBV9; D unclear. Trimming pared 4 bases from V and 7 bases from J, leaving 14 bases between. This CDR3 is 13 amino acids long. Looked up from germline, CDR1 is SGDLS and CDR2 is YYNGEE. The CDR3 nucleotides read TGTGCCAGCAGCCTACATGGTGTCGGTGAAGCTTTCTTT. As protein: CASSLHGVGEAFF.

The V gene is TRBV10-3, the J gene TRBJ2-3, with TRBD1 matching 8 bases. Trimming at V came to 11 bases and at J to 5 bases, leaving 12 bases not matched to a gene. The CDR3 is made up of 14 amino acids. Germline CDR1 is ENHRY and CDR2 is SYGVKD. Here the CDR3 reads CAASTGGSKDTQYF. CDR3 DNA: TGTGCCGCCTCTACAGGGGGAAGTAAAGATACGCAGTATTTT.

The rearrangement links TRBV7-2 to TRBJ2-7; perhaps D is TRBD1 or TRBD2 (5 bases each). With 1 base removed from V and 12 bases from J, the gap between germline ends came to 16 bases. Germline V gene data show CDR1 as SGHTA and CDR2 as FQGNSA. The length of the CDR3 is 13 residues. CDR3 DNA: TGTGCCAGCAGCTTAGAACCCGCGTCGGGGCGGTACTTC. Translation: CASSLEPASGRYF.

At least ten counts were recorded for this clonotype. V is TRBV11-2 and J is TRBJ2-1; D tentatively fits TRBD1 or TRBD2 (5 bases each). The CDR3 has 14 amino acids. Trimming took off 8 bases at V and 7 bases at J, with 18 bases between the two ends. Germline CDR1 SGHAT, CDR2 FQNNGV. The CDR3 region has the DNA TGTGCCAGCCTCGGGCCCTTGGGACGGAATGAGCAGTTCTTC. Translation: CASLGPLGRNEQFF.

This clonotype came up many times. The V and J genes are TRBV12-3 or TRBV12-4 and TRBJ2-5, with 8 bases matching TRBD2. J lost 4 bases, V lost 5 bases, and 6 bases had no gene match. The CDR3 has 14 residues. CDR3 residues: CASSPTGTRETQYF. The CDR3 nucleotides are TGTGCCAGCAGTCCTACCGGGACTAGAGAGACCCAGTACTTC.

This chain links TRBV12-3 or TRBV12-4 with TRBJ2-2; D tentatively reads TRBD1 or TRBD2 (5 bases each). V was cut by 7 bases and J by 7 bases, with 16 bases left in between. CDR3 size: 14 residues. CDR3 in amino acids: CASTPWGSNGELFF. The DNA of the CDR3 is TGTGCCAGCACCCCGTGGGGGTCCAACGGGGAGCTGTTTTTT.

This clonotype has a count of ten or more. The V and J genes are TRBV5-6 and TRBJ2-3; the D call may be TRBD1 or TRBD2 (6 bases each). CDR1 and CDR2 from the germline V gene are SGHDT and YYEEEE. CDR3 length equals 14 residues. Trimming shortened V by 7 bases and J by 5 bases, and 17 bases separated the two germline ends. The CDR3 nucleotides are TGTGCCAGCGGTCTTGTTCGGGGGCGAGATACGCAGTATTTT. Protein product: CASGLVRGRDTQYF.

This clonotype was seen a few times. V usage is TRBV18 and J usage is TRBJ1-2, with D unresolved. From germline, CDR1 is KGHSH and CDR2 LQKENI. Trimming left V 2 bases short and J 0 bases short, with 16 bases between. The CDR3 consists of 17 residues. The CDR3 spells CASSPSPPGSANYGYTF. The DNA of the CDR3 is TGTGCCAGCTCACCAAGTCCTCCGGGCAGTGCTAACTATGGCTACACCTTC.

This clonotype appeared a few times. This rearrangement joins TRBV28 to TRBJ1-5, with TRBD1 matching 12 bases. CDR1 MDHEN and CDR2 SYDVKM come from the germline V gene. Germline trimming cut 9 bases from V and 5 bases from J; bases unmatched to any gene: 14. The CDR3 loop spans 17 amino acids. CDR3 coding DNA: TGTGCCAGTTTAGTAGGAGGGACAGGGGGCAAGGATCAGCCCCAGCATTTT. It codes for CASLVGGTGGKDQPQHF.

This chain links TRBV20-1 with TRBJ1-2; D is perhaps TRBD1 (6 bases). The ends were cut back, 5 bases at V and 5 bases at J, with 9 bases in the middle. CDR1 is DFQATT, CDR2 SNEGSKA, per germline (reference sequence). The CDR3 is 11 residues long. The CDR3 DNA reads as TGCAGTGCTCAGGGGCGATATGGCTACACCTTC. Its protein is CSAQGRYGYTF.

This clonotype appeared a few times. The chain combines TRBV20-1 with TRBJ2-7; 11 bases line up with TRBD2. J gave up 2 bases and V 6 bases, and 9 bases lay outside the gene matches. The V gene's germline CDR1 is DFQATT and CDR2 SNEGSKA (reference sequence). The CDR3 is made up of 15 amino acids. The CDR3 nucleotides are TGCAGTGCCCGCTCCTATAGCGGGGGGGCCTACGAGCAGTACTTC. The encoded protein is CSARSYSGGAYEQYF.

This clonotype was detected many times. The V call is TRBV6-5, the J call TRBJ1-6, with a possible D match to TRBD1 (5 bases). Germline CDR1 reads MNHEY; CDR2 reads SVGAGI. The CDR3 extends over 15 amino acids. The V gene lost 0 bases and the J gene lost 8 bases, with 11 bases spanning the gap. The CDR3 DNA is TGTGCCAGCAGTTACTCCCGGGACCGTGATTCACCCCTCCACTTT. It translates to CASSYSRDRDSPLHF.